These T cell receptor beta chains were read from a single sample in a study of identical twins. MiXCR was run by TCRdb on the 5' RACE reads, yielding one entry per CDR3 protein. The sample holds roughly 1.6 million distinct CDR3 sequences, 25% to 35% seen once. The sequencing sample was made of cord blood. These TCRs come from a newborn girl in good health. CDR3s include the opening cysteine and the closing phenylalanine or tryptophan. The D gene is left open where the match is weak. The size field is filled for only some rows; it gives once, few, many or a size class.

TRBV20-1	TRBD2	-	TRBJ2-1	TGCAGTGCTGTACTAGCGCCGTTAAATGAGCAGTTCTTC	CSAVLAPLNEQFF
TRBV7-2	-	few	TRBJ2-7	TGTGCCAGCAGCTTAGAGAGCGGAAGTCGCTCCTACGAGCAGTACTTC	CASSLESGSRSYEQYF
TRBV7-2	TRBD2	many	TRBJ2-3	TGTGCCAGCAGCTTAGCTGGGACTAGCGGGAGAACAGATACGCAGTATTTT	CASSLAGTSGRTDTQYF
TRBV28	TRBD1	-	TRBJ2-1	TGTGCCAGCAGTTTGAAACTAGGACAGGGGGCGAATGAGCAGTTCTTC	CASSLKLGQGANEQFF
TRBV5-1	TRBD2	-	TRBJ2-3	TGCGCCAGCAGCCCGTCGCCTAGCGGCTTCACAGATACGCAGTATTTT	CASSPSPSGFTDTQYF
TRBV2	TRBD1	-	TRBJ1-6	TGTGCCAGCAGGCTAAGACAGGGACCGAATTCACCCCTCCACTTT	CASRLRQGPNSPLHF
TRBV5-6	-	-	TRBJ2-4	TGTGCCAGCAGCTTGCATCCAGGGACCAAAAACATTCAGTACTTC	CASSLHPGTKNIQYF
TRBV29-1	TRBD1	-	TRBJ1-1	TGCAGCGTTGATCCTGGGACAGGGGGCACTGAAGCTTTCTTT	CSVDPGTGGTEAFF
TRBV5-6	-	-	TRBJ1-2	TGTGCCAGCAGCTTGACTAACGTGGGCTACACCTTC	CASSLTNVGYTF
TRBV10-1	-	few	TRBJ2-3	TGCGCCAGCAGTGTGACAATCACAGATACGCAGTATTTT	CASSVTITDTQYF
TRBV18	TRBD1	few	TRBJ1-6	TGTGCCAGCTCACAAGGACAGGGGAATAATTCACCCCTCCACTTT	CASSQGQGNNSPLHF
TRBV12-3/TRBV12-4	-	-	TRBJ1-3	TGTGCCAGCAGTTTCCCTTGGACAGCTGGAAACACCATATATTTT	CASSFPWTAGNTIYF
TRBV7-2	TRBD2	-	TRBJ2-7	TGTGCCAGCAGCTTAACTAGCGGGGGAAAGGTCTACGAGCAGTACTTC	CASSLTSGGKVYEQYF
TRBV20-1	-	few	TRBJ1-6	TGCAGTGCTAGAGTGGAAAATTCACCCCTCCACTTT	CSARVENSPLHF
TRBV4-1	TRBD1	few	TRBJ2-5	TGCGCCAGCAGCCAAGGAAGGGGGCGTGAGCAGTACTTC	CASSQGRGREQYF
TRBV3-1	-	once	TRBJ2-4	TGTGCCAGCAGCCAGGGGCAGGGTGAGGGAAACATTCAGTACTTC	CASSQGQGEGNIQYF
TRBV2	-	-	TRBJ2-2	TGTGCCAGCATCAGGGCATCATCGAACACCGGGGAGCTGTTTTTT	CASIRASSNTGELFF
TRBV5-1	TRBD2	few	TRBJ2-1	TGCGCCAGCAGACCAAAACTAGCGGGGGGTTACAATGAGCAGTTCTTC	CASRPKLAGGYNEQFF
TRBV6-5	TRBD1	-	TRBJ1-6	TGTGCCAGCACCCTGGGGGGGACAGGGCCAATGGTCCTCCACTTT	CASTLGGTGPMVLHF
TRBV25-1	-	-	TRBJ2-5	TGTGCCAGCAGTGGGCGGGACAGTCCTGCCCAAGAGACCCAGTACTTC	CASSGRDSPAQETQYF
TRBV3-1	TRBD1	-	TRBJ1-4	TGTGCCAGCAGCCGAGAAGGGACAGCAACTAATGAAAAACTGTTTTTT	CASSREGTATNEKLFF
TRBV4-2	-	many	TRBJ2-3	TGTGCCAGCAGCCATCCGCTCACAGATACGCAGTATTTT	CASSHPLTDTQYF
TRBV6-1	-	-	TRBJ1-1	TGTGCCAGCAGTGAGACATTGAACACTGAAGCTTTCTTT	CASSETLNTEAFF
TRBV12-3/TRBV12-4	-	-	TRBJ2-3	TGTGCCAGCAGTTCACAACCTACTACAGATACGCAGTATTTT	CASSSQPTTDTQYF
TRBV12-3/TRBV12-4	TRBD1	few	TRBJ1-2	TGTGCCAGCAGGACGACAGGGGGAAACTATGGCTACACCTTC	CASRTTGGNYGYTF
TRBV10-3	TRBD2	few	TRBJ2-5	TGTGCCATCAGCCCTAGCGGGAAGGGAGAGACCCAGTACTTC	CAISPSGKGETQYF
TRBV3-1	-	-	TRBJ1-6	TGTGCCAGCAGCCGAGACAAGAAGAATTCACCCCTCCACTTT	CASSRDKKNSPLHF
TRBV20-1	-	once	TRBJ2-7	TGCAGTGCTAGAAAGGTCACGGGGCGTCCCTTCTACGAGCAGTACTTC	CSARKVTGRPFYEQYF
TRBV5-6	-	-	TRBJ1-1	TGTGCCAGCAGCTTGTACCCGGGACCCAAAAACACTGAAGCTTTCTTT	CASSLYPGPKNTEAFF
TRBV7-2	TRBD1	-	TRBJ1-4	TGTACCAGCAGCTTTCGACAGGGTTTTGAAAAACTGTTTTTT	CTSSFRQGFEKLFF
TRBV18	-	many	TRBJ2-3	TGTGCCAGCTCACCAGATGGAGATACGCAGTATTTT	CASSPDGDTQYF
TRBV28	-	-	TRBJ2-1	TGTGCCAGCAGCCCGGGAGACGGCTCCTACAATGAGCAGTTCTTC	CASSPGDGSYNEQFF
TRBV3-1	-	-	TRBJ1-1	TGTGCCAGCAGCCAAGATCTAGGGGCGTTCACTCAAGCTTTCTTT	CASSQDLGAFTQAFF
TRBV12-3/TRBV12-4	TRBD2	-	TRBJ2-4	TGTGCCAGCAGGCCTCCGGGACTAGCAATCCACTTC	CASRPPGLAIHF
TRBV7-2	TRBD2	few	TRBJ2-3	TGTGCCAGCAGCTTTCGTAATCGACCCTACGGGGGGACAGATACGCAGTATTTT	CASSFRNRPYGGTDTQYF
TRBV12-3/TRBV12-4	-	-	TRBJ2-7	TGTGCCAGCAGTTTTAGGGGGGTCAATGAGCAGTACTTC	CASSFRGVNEQYF
TRBV6-1	-	-	TRBJ2-7	TGTGCCAGCAGTGAAGCGCTTAATAGGGGCTACGAGCAGTACTTC	CASSEALNRGYEQYF
TRBV11-2	TRBD2	-	TRBJ2-7	TGTGCCAGCAGCTTAGTGTGGCGGGGGGGTTTCTACGAGCAGTACTTC	CASSLVWRGGFYEQYF
TRBV5-1	TRBD2	few	TRBJ2-3	TGCGCTACGCGGCGGACTAGCGGGGGTAGCACAGATACGCAGTATTTT	CATRRTSGGSTDTQYF
TRBV28	-	-	TRBJ2-3	TGTGCCAGCAATCCTGACAGGGAGGTAACAGATACGCAGTATTTT	CASNPDREVTDTQYF
TRBV14	TRBD2	many	TRBJ2-3	TGTGCCAGCAGCCCTATGGCGGGAGAATCACAAGATACGCAGTATTTT	CASSPMAGESQDTQYF
TRBV7-2	TRBD2	once	TRBJ2-3	TGTGCCAGCAGCTTAGATCGAGCGGGGGCCTACACAGATACGCAGTATTTT	CASSLDRAGAYTDTQYF
TRBV12-3/TRBV12-4	-	many	TRBJ1-5	TGTGCCAGCAGTGGGGGTAGGAGCAATCAGCCCCAGCATTTT	CASSGGRSNQPQHF
TRBV7-6	-	-	TRBJ1-5	TGTGCCAGCAGCTTAGGCTTTCGTGGGAACGGCAATCAGCCCCAGCATTTT	CASSLGFRGNGNQPQHF